The source of this T cell receptor (beta chain) is a study of OX40 agonist ivuxolimab in advanced cancers. The repertoire was sequenced with immunoSEQ multiplex PCR; TCRdb's copy has only in-frame clones and lacks some. The sample holds about 7,900 clones, more than 85% seen once. The CDR3 consists of 12 residues. The germline CDR1 and CDR2 sequences are ENHRY and SYGVKD. The V and J ends lost 7 bases and 3 bases respectively, with 10 bases between them. The starting material was CD4+ or CD8+ T cells sorted from blood, obtained in a trial of the OX40 agonist ivuxolimab. The receptor's source is an adult with an advanced solid tumor such as melanoma, head and neck, liver or kidney cancer. The chain recombines TRBV10-3 with TRBJ2-7; D uncertain. This CDR3 is CAITNGYYEQYF. CDR3 nucleotide sequence: TGTGCCATCACCAACGGGTACTACGAGCAGTACTTC.